This T cell receptor beta chain originates from a study of T-cell memory formation after mild COVID-19. The wider study: The TCR clusters were mostly specific to one donor. Regarding the study as a whole: Several responding clones turned up in pre-infection memory, indicating that cross-reactive memory may have taken part. There was a balanced CD4/CD8 profile in clones contracting day 15 to 85, and later expanders leaned CD4+.

TCR alpha and TCR beta cDNA libraries carrying sample barcodes and UMIs were produced by 5'RACE using constant-segment primers. TCRdb independently ran MiXCR on the 5' RACE reads; one entry per CDR3 protein. The sample comprises roughly 180,000 distinct CDR3 sequences, 18% of which are singletons, and roughly 3.9% rests with the top ten. This CDR3 has 16 residues. V lost 1 base and J 4 bases, leaving 14 bases between the germline ends. CDR1 is SGHTA and CDR2 is FQGNSA in the germline V gene. On this clonotype: What it recognizes is unknown.

The chain has TRBV7-2 and TRBJ1-3; perhaps TRBD1 as D (6 bases). Sequenced input: PBMCs or a T cell subset sorted from them (not recorded which). The sequence came from a man between 18 and 35 years old who had mild COVID-19 (a few samples of this study predate the infection). Cell type and time point are not known. CDR3 DNA: TGTGCCAGCAGCTTAGTCGCTTCGGGGGCAGGAAACACCATATATTTT. Translated, it gives CASSLVASGAGNTIYF.